This entry is about one T cell receptor (beta chain). Assay: immunoSEQ multiplex PCR; the TCRdb copy retains only in-frame clones and omits some. The sample shows fewer than 250,000 clones, 84% of them seen only once. These data originate in a study of blood T cell repertoires in COVID-19. The sequence was obtained from a man aged 55 to 70 who had recovered from COVID-19. Sample: PBMCs or T cells enriched from blood (not recorded which).

This CDR3 is CASSLDRVPGNTIYF. The CDR3 DNA follows: TGTGCCAGCAGCTTGGACAGGGTTCCTGGAAACACCATATATTTT. The chain employs TRBV11-2 and TRBJ1-3, with 8 bases aligning to TRBD1. The junction had 3 bases not matched to a gene; V was cut back by 3 bases and J by 2 bases. The CDR3 sequence is 15 residues long. Germline CDR1 and CDR2: SGHAT and FQNNGV.